A selection of T cell receptor beta chains follows, all from one sample in a study of T-cell reconstitution after alpha-beta-depleted transplantation in children. TCRdb re-analysed the PCR reads in MiXCR, keeping a single row per CDR3 protein. The profile shows 550,000 to 600,000 distinct CDR3 sequences, about 21% of them singletons. Sequenced here: PBMCs, mostly from graft donor cells, sampled 360 days after TCRalphabeta/CD19-depleted stem cell transplant. These receptors all stem from a boy under three years old who had a stem cell transplant for acute myeloid leukemia, so the T cells may come from the graft donor. Both conserved end residues are part of each CDR3. A D gene is named only where the DNA matches it firmly. A row's size may be missing; if present it is once, few, many or a size class.

v_gene	j_gene	abundance	d_gene	CDR3aa	CDR3nt
TRBV7-2	TRBJ2-1	few	-	CASGKEPYNEQFF	TGTGCCAGCGGGAAGGAGCCCTACAATGAGCAGTTCTTC
TRBV30	TRBJ2-5	-	TRBD2	CAWSVPSGGWETQYF	TGTGCCTGGAGTGTGCCTAGCGGGGGTTGGGAGACCCAGTACTTC
TRBV6-4	TRBJ2-1	-	-	CARGPLDEQFF	TGTGCCAGGGGGCCTTTGGATGAGCAGTTCTTC
TRBV29-1	TRBJ1-2	many	-	CSVEDLRGNYGYTF	TGCAGCGTTGAAGATCTTAGGGGAAACTATGGCTACACCTTC
TRBV10-3	TRBJ1-3	-	-	CAISERSGNTIYF	TGTGCCATCAGTGAGAGGTCTGGAAACACCATATATTTT
TRBV12-3/TRBV12-4	TRBJ2-3	many	TRBD2	CASSSGGGAADTQYF	TGTGCCAGCAGCAGCGGCGGGGGGGCAGCGGATACGCAGTATTTT
TRBV20-1	TRBJ2-1	-	-	CSASRGTSYNEQFF	TGCAGTGCTTCGCGAGGAACAAGCTACAATGAGCAGTTCTTC
TRBV20-1	TRBJ1-2	many	-	CSAAKVLGPYGYTF	TGCAGTGCTGCGAAAGTCCTGGGGCCCTATGGCTACACCTTC
TRBV5-5	TRBJ2-2	-	-	CASSFQATRRTGELFF	TGTGCCAGCAGCTTCCAGGCGACTAGGAGGACCGGGGAGCTGTTTTTT
TRBV29-1	TRBJ1-3	many	-	CSVVRQGGNTIYF	TGCAGCGTTGTTCGGCAGGGCGGAAACACCATATATTTT
TRBV24-1	TRBJ2-1	many	-	CATSDLWGVRFF	TGTGCCACCAGTGATTTGTGGGGGGTGCGGTTCTTC
TRBV7-9	TRBJ2-7	many	-	CASSLDTSDLYEQYF	TGTGCCAGCAGCTTAGACACCTCGGACCTCTACGAGCAGTACTTC
TRBV20-1	TRBJ2-3	many	TRBD1	CSAPGQVTDTQYF	TGCAGTGCCCCCGGACAGGTTACAGATACGCAGTATTTT
TRBV7-9	TRBJ2-7	few	-	CASSPVDSPEQYF	TGTGCCAGCAGCCCCGTCGACAGTCCCGAGCAGTACTTC
TRBV20-1	TRBJ2-3	few	TRBD2	CSAGQTHNSGGARDTQYF	TGCAGTGCTGGCCAGACCCACAATAGCGGGGGGGCAAGAGATACGCAGTATTTT
TRBV4-3	TRBJ2-3	-	-	CASSLRSRGADTQYF	TGCGCCAGCAGCCTCAGGAGCAGGGGGGCAGATACGCAGTATTTT
TRBV29-1	TRBJ2-5	-	TRBD2	CSVYGTSGGGETQYF	TGCAGCGTGTACGGGACTAGCGGGGGGGGAGAGACCCAGTACTTC
TRBV27	TRBJ1-2	-	-	CASSLQGLNYGYTF	TGTGCCAGCAGTTTACAGGGCCTTAACTATGGCTACACCTTC